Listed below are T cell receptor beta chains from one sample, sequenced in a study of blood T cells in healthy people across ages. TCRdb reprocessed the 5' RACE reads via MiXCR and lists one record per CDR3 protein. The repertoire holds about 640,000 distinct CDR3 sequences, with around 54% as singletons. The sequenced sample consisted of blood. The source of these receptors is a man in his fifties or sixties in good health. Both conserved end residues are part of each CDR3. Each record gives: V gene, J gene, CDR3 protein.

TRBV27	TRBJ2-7	CASSLAGTYEQYF
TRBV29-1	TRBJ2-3	CSVEEASGGAADTQYF
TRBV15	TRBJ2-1	CATSRDPGGNNEQFF
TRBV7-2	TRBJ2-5	CASIPPGGGETQYF
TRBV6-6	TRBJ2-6	CASSPLAAGAGANVLTF
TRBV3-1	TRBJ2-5	CASSQWASGEKETQYF
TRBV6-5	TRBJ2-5	CASKLDHGSETQYF
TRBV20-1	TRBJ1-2	CSARAGGNYGYTF
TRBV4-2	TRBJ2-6	CASSQGQGSGNVLTF
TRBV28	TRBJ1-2	CASSSRVGINYGYTF
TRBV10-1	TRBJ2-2	CASSGLYTGELFF
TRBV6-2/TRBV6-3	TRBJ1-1	CASSSGGFLNTEAFF
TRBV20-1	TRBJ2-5	CSAREIQETQYF
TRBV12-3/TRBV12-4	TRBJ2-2	CASMGLAPGELFF
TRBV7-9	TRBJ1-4	CASSLGAGTTNEKLFF
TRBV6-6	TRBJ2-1	CASSSPGTGNNEQFF
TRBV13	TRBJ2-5	CASSLAGTKETQYF
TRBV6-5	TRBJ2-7	CASSSVYEQYF
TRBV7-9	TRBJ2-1	CASSPRATDNEQFF
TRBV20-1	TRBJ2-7	CSVSPEGYEQYF
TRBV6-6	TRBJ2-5	CASSPPPSDQETQYF
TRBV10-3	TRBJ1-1	CAISARGRENTEAFF
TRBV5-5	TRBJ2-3	CASSLWEGTDTQYF
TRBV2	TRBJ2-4	CASSVAGGGGNIQYF
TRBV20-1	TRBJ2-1	CSARADGTAWDNEQFF
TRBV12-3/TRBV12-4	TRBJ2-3	CASSLRAGRTDTQYF
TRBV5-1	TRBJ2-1	CASSFDPSGGYNEQFF
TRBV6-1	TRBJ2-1	CASSVWGGPYNEQFF
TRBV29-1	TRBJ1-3	CSVDSGNTIYF
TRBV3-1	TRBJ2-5	CASSQGTNTRQVTQYF
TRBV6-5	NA	CASSERGGQIYEQYF
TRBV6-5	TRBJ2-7	CASRPTEDRVTYEQYF
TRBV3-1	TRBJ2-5	CASSQEAVMGTQYF
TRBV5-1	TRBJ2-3	CASSLQDATDTQYF
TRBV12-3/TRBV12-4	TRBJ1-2	CASRPGPEPYGYTF
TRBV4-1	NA	CASSQDRSRVYEQYF
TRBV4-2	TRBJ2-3	CASSQEGRAGGSSSTDTQYF
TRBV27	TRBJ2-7	CASMSNRGGSSSYEQYF
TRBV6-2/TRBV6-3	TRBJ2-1	CASTQNNEQFF
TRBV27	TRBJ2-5	CASSSLPYQETQYF
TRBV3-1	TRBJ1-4	CASSRGVFGEKLFF